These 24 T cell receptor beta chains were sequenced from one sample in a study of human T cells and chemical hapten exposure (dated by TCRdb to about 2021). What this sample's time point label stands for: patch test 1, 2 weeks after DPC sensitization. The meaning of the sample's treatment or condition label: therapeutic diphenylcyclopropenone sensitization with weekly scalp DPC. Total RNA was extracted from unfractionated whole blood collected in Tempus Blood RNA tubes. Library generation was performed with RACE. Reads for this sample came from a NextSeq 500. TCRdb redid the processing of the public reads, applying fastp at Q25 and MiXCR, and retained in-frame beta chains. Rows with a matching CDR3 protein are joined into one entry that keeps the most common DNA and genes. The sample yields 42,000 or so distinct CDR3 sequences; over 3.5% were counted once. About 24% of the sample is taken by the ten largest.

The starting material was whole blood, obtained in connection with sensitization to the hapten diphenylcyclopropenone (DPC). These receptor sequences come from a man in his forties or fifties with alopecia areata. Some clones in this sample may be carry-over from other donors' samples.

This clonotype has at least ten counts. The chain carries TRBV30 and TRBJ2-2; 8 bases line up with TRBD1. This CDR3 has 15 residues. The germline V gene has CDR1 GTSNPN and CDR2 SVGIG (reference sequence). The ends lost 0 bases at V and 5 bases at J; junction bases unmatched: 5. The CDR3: CAWSVRTGLTGELFF. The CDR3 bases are TGTGCCTGGAGTGTACGGACAGGGTTAACCGGGGAGCTGTTTTTT.

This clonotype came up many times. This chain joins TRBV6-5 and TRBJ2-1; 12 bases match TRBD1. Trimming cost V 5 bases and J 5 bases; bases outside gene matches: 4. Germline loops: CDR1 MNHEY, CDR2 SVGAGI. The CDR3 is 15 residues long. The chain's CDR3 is CASSLWDRGHNEQFF. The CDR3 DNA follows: TGTGCCAGCAGTCTTTGGGACAGGGGGCACAATGAGCAGTTCTTC.

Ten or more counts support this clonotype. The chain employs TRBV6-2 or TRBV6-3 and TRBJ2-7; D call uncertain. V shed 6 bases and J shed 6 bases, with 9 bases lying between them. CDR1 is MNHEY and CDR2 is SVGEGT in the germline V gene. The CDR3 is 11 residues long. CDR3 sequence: CASSLSTEQYF. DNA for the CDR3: TGTGCCAGCAGCCTTTCCACCGAGCAGTACTTC.

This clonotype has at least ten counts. The CDR3 DNA reads as TGCAGTGCTAGACTGATCTCCTCCTACGAGCAGTACTTC. It yields the protein CSARLISSYEQYF. This chain uses TRBV20-1 with TRBJ2-7; no definite D call. CDR1 and CDR2 (germline): DFQATT, SNEGSKA (reference sequence). This CDR3 comprises 13 residues. With 2 bases removed from V and 0 bases from J, the gap between germline ends came to 8 bases.

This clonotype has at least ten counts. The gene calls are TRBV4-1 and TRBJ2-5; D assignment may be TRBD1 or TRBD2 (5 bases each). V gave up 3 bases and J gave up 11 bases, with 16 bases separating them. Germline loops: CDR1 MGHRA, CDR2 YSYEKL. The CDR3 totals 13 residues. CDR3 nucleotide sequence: TGCGCCAGCAGCCAGACTTTTCGGGACCTGCAGTACTTC. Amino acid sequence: CASSQTFRDLQYF.

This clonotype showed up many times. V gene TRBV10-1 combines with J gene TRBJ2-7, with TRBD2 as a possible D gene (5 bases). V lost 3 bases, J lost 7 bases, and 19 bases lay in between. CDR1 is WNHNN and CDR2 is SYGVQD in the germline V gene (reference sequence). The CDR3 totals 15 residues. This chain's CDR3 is CASSENPHALGEQYF. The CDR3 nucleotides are TGCGCCAGCAGTGAAAACCCCCACGCACTAGGGGAGCAGTACTTC.

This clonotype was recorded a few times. The CDR3 loop is CASSSRGGQPQHF. The DNA of the CDR3 is TGTGCCAGCAGCTCAAGGGGTGGCCAGCCCCAGCATTTT. The chain has TRBV7-2 and TRBJ1-5; maybe TRBD1 (5 bases). The CDR3 loop spans 13 amino acids. Per germline, CDR1 SGHTA and CDR2 FQGNSA. The V end lost 4 bases, the J end lost 7 bases, and 11 bases lay between the germline ends. Supplemented by reference TRBV7-2 and TRBJ1-5, the full variable domain reads GAGVSQSPSNKVTEKGKDVELRCDPISGHTALYWYRQSLGQGLEFLIYFQGNSAPDKSGLPSDRFSAERTGGSVSTLTIQRTQQEDSAVYLCASSSRGGQPQHFGDGTRLSIL.

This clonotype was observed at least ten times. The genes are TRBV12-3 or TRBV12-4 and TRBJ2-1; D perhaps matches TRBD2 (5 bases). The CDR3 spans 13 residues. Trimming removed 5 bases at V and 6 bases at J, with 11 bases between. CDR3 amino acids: CASSPPTINEQFF. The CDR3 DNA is TGTGCCAGCAGTCCCCCGACTATCAATGAGCAGTTCTTC.

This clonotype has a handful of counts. CDR3 amino acids: CASSLGTGGSQHF. In DNA form, the CDR3 reads TGTGCCAGCAGTTTAGGGACAGGGGGCTCCCAGCATTTT. V and J are TRBV28 and TRBJ1-5; TRBD1 matches 12 bases. The CDR3 runs to 13 residues. Per the germline V gene, CDR1 is MDHEN and CDR2 is SYDVKM. Trimming removed 2 bases from V and 11 bases from J; junction bases left unmatched: 1.

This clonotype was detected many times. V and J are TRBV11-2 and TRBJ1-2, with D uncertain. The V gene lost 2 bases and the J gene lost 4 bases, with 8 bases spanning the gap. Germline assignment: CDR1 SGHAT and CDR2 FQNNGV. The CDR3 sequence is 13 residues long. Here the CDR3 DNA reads TGTGCCAGCAGCTTATCGGGAGTCTATGGCTACACCTTC. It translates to CASSLSGVYGYTF.

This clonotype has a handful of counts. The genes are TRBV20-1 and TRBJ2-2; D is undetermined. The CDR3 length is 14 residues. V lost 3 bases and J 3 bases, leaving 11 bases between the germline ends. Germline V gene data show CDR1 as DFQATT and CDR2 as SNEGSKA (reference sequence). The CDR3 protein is CSASRAAYTGELFF. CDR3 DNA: TGCAGTGCTAGTCGGGCAGCCTACACCGGGGAGCTGTTTTTT.

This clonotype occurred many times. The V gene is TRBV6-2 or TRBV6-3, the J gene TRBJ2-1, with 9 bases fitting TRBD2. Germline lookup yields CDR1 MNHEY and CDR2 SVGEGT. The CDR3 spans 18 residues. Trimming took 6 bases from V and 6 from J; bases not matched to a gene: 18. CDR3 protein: CASSPPPLVAGDSNEQFF. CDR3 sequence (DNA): TGTGCCAGCAGCCCCCCCCCCTTGGTAGCGGGAGATAGCAATGAGCAGTTCTTC.

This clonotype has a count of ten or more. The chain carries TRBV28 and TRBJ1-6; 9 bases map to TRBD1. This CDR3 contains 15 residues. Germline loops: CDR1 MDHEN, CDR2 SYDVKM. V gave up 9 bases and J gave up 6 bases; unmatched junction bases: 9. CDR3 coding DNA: TGTGCCAGTATACAGGGGGCGAGCTTTAATTCACCCCTCCACTTT. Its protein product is CASIQGASFNSPLHF.

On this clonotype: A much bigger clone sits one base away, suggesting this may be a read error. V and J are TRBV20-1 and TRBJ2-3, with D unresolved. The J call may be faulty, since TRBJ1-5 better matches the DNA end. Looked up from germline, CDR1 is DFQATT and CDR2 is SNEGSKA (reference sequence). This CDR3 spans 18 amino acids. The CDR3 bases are TGCAGTGCTAGATCGCTACCCGGGAGCGGGAAAGGCACAGATACGCAGCATTTT. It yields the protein CSARSLPGSGKGTDTQHF.

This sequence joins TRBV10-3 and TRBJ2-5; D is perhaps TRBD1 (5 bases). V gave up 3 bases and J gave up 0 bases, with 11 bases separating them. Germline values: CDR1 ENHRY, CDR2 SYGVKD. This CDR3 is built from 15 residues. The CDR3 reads CAISDLMDNQETQYF. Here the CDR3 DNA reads TGTGCCATCAGTGACCTAATGGACAACCAAGAGACCCAGTACTTC.

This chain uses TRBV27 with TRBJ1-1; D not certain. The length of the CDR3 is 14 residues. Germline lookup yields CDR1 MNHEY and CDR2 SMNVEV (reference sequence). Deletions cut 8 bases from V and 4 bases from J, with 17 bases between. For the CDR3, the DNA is TGTGCCAGCGCCGAAGGCGGGGTGGGCACTGAAGCTTTCTTT. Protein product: CASAEGGVGTEAFF.

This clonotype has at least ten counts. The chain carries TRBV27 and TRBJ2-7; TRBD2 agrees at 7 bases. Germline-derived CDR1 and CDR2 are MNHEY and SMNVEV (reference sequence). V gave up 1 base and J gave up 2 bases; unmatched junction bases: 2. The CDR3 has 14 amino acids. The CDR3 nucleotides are TGTGCCAGCAGTTTATTGGGAGGGCCCTACGAGCAGTACTTC. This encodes CASSLLGGPYEQYF.

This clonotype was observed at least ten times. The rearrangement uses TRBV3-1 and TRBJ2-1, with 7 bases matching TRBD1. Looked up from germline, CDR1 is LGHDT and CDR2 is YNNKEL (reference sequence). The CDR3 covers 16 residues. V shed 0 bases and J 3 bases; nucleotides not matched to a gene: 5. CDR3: CASSQDATGFYNEQFF. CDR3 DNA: TGTGCCAGCAGCCAAGATGCGACAGGGTTCTACAATGAGCAGTTCTTC.

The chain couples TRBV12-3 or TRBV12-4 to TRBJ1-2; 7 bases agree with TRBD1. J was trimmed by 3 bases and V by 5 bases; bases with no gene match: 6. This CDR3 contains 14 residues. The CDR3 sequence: CASSPNTGDYGYTF. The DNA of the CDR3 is TGTGCCAGCAGTCCTAACACAGGGGACTATGGCTACACCTTC.

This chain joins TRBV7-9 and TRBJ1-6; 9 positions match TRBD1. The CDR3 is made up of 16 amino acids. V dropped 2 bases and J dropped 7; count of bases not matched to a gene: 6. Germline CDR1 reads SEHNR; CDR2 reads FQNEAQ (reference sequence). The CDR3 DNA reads TGTGCCAGCAGCTTACATGCCGGGACAGGGAATTCACCCCTCCACTTT. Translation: CASSLHAGTGNSPLHF. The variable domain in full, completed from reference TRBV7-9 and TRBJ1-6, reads DTGVSQNPRHKITKRGQNVTFRCDPISEHNRLYWYRQTLGQGPEFLTYFQNEAQLEKSRLLSDRFSAERPKGSFSTLEIQRTEQGDSAMYLCASSLHAGTGNSPLHFGNGTRLTVT.

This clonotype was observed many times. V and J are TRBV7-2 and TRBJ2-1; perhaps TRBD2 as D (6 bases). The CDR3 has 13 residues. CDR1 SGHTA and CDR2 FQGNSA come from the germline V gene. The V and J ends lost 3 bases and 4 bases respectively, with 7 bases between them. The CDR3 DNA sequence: TGTGCCAGCAGCTTTGGGACTTACAATGAGCAGTTCTTC. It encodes CASSFGTYNEQFF.

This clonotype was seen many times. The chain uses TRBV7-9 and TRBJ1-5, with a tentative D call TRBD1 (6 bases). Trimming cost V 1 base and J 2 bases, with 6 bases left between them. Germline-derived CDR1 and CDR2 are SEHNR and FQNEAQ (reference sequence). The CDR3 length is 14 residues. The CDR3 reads CASSLEGGNQPQHF. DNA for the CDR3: TGTGCCAGCAGCTTAGAGGGGGGCAATCAGCCCCAGCATTTT.

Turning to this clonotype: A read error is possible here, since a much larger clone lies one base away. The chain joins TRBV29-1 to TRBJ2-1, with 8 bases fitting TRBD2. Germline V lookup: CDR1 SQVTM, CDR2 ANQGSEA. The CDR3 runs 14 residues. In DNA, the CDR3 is TGTGGCGTAGTAGCGGGAAGTTGGCACAATGAGCAGTTCTTC. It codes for CGVVAGSWHNEQFF.

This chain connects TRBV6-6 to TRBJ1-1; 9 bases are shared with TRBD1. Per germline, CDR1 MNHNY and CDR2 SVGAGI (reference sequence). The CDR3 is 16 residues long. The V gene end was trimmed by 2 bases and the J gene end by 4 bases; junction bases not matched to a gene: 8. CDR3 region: CASSYTLQGAGTEAFF. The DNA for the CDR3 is TGTGCCAGCAGTTACACCCTACAGGGGGCAGGCACTGAAGCTTTCTTT.